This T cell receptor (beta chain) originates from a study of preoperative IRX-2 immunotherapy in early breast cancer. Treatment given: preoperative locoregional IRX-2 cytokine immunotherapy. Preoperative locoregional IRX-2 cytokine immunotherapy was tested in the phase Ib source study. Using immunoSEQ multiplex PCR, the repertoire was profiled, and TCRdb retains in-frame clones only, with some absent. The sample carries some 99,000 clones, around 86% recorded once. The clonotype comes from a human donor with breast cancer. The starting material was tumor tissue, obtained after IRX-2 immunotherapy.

CDR3 in DNA: TGTGCCAGCAGTGTTTGGCAGACCCATGAAAAACTGTTTTTT. It codes for CASSVWQTHEKLFF. The V gene is TRBV9, the J gene TRBJ1-4; D gene uncertain. Germline lookup yields CDR1 SGDLS and CDR2 YYNGEE. The CDR3 contains 14 residues. Trimming stripped 5 bases from V and 6 bases from J, with 14 bases between.